What follows is one TCR beta chain and its context. Antigen specificity is unknown. This entry belongs to a study of cytomegalovirus exposure and HLA in healthy donors. Regarding the study as a whole: Productive status was seen about 87% or about 30% of the time for most TCR beta V segments in an earlier analysis.

The PCR ran on 60 Vbeta and 13 Jbeta primers. Only in-frame clones appear in the TCRdb table, and some are missing; sequencing was by immunoSEQ multiplex PCR. The table records 100,000 to 150,000 clones, 15% to 20% of them present only once. The germline CDR1 and CDR2 sequences are LGHNA and YNFKEQ. Trimming cost V 1 base and J 2 bases, with 16 bases left between them. The CDR3 has 17 residues. The sequenced sample was PBMCs. The clonotype originates from a female donor in good health and CMV-seropositive. This chain joins TRBV4-2 and TRBJ2-3; no clear D. This CDR3 reads CASSQGRRLRLTDTQYF. The CDR3 nucleotides read TGTGCCAGCAGCCAAGGGCGTAGATTAAGACTCACAGATACGCAGTATTTT.